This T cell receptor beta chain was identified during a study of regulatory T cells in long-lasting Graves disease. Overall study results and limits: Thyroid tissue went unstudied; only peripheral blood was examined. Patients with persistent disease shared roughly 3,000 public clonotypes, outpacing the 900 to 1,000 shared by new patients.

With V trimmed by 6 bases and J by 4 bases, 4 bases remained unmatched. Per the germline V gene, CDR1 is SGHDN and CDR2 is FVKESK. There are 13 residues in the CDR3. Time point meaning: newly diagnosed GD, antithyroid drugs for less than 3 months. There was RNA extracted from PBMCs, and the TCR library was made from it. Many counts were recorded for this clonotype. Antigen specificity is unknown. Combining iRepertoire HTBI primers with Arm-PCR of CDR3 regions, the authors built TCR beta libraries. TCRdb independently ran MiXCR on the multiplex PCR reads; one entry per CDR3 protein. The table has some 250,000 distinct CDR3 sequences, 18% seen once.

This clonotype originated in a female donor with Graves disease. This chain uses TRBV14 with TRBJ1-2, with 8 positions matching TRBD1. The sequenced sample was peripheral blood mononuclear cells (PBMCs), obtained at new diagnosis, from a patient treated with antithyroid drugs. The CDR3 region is CASRQTGAYGYTF. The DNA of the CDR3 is TGTGCCAGCAGACAGACAGGGGCCTATGGCTACACCTTC.